This T cell receptor beta chain is drawn from a study of cytomegalovirus exposure and HLA in healthy donors. Study-level findings and limits: Earlier results showed most TCR beta V segments being productive about 87% or about 30% of the time. Most TCR sequences proved rare, with some public TCRs found in many donors. In a later analysis, a genetic analysis reported fewer productive-TCR N-insertions in an Asian-associated ancestry cluster than the cohort average.

This CDR3 contains 15 residues. Germline CDR1 and CDR2: GTSNPN and SVGIG (reference sequence). The PCR had 60 Vbeta and 13 Jbeta primers. As handled by the study authors: The authors later counted roughly 76 million unique TCR beta chains, 9 million to 14 million of them shared. Measured with immunoSEQ multiplex PCR; TCRdb has only the in-frame clones, and not every one. V and J calls and clone size are those listed in that table; D and trimming were worked out from the DNA. This table has about 150,000 clones, about 60% appearing once. Points on this clone: Its antigen is currently unknown. An end of the junction differs from the germline gene, which may be a read error. This sample includes further DNA sequences coding for the same CDR3.

This chain connects TRBV30 to TRBJ2-2, with TRBD1 as a possible D gene (5 bases). The sequencing input was PBMCs. This sequence was found in a woman in her sixties or seventies in good health and CMV-seropositive. CDR3 protein: CAWSGASQGTGELFF. The CDR3 region has the DNA TGTGCCTGGAGCGGAGCGAGCCAGGGCACCGGAGAGCTGTTTTTT.